This is a list of T cell receptor beta chains from one sample in a study of blood T cells in healthy people across ages. In TCRdb, the 5' RACE reads were re-called with MiXCR into one record per CDR3 protein. The sample comprises hundreds of thousands of distinct CDR3 sequences, approximately 59% of which are singletons, and 35% to 40% rests with the top ten. Sequenced input: blood. The source is a man between 60 and 75 years old in good health. Each CDR3 is given with its conserved first and last residue. Each record gives: D gene, J gene, V gene, clone size, CDR3 DNA, CDR3 protein. D genes are given only for firm matches. Some rows have no size entry. The others give once, few or many, or a class for an expanded clone.

d_call: TRBD2
j_call: TRBJ2-3
v_call: TRBV9
clone_size: NA
cdr3_nt: TGTGCCAGCAGCCCACTAGCGGGCCCGGGGGATACGCAGTATTTT
cdr3_aa: CASSPLAGPGDTQYF

d_call: NA
j_call: TRBJ1-2
v_call: TRBV25-1
clone_size: NA
cdr3_nt: TGTGCCAGCAGTGTAGACATTAACTATGGCTACACCTTC
cdr3_aa: CASSVDINYGYTF

d_call: TRBD2
j_call: TRBJ2-7
v_call: TRBV28
clone_size: NA
cdr3_nt: TGTGTCAGCAGGAGCGGGGGGATCTACGAGCAGTACTTC
cdr3_aa: CVSRSGGIYEQYF

d_call: NA
j_call: TRBJ2-5
v_call: TRBV11-1
clone_size: NA
cdr3_nt: TGTGCCAGCAGCTCAAGACAGGGGAGGGGATATCAAGAGACCCAGTACTTC
cdr3_aa: CASSSRQGRGYQETQYF

d_call: NA
j_call: TRBJ1-4
v_call: TRBV5-1
clone_size: NA
cdr3_nt: TGCGCCAGCTCCCATGTACGGGGCGGGAATGAAAAACTGTTTTTT
cdr3_aa: CASSHVRGGNEKLFF

d_call: NA
j_call: TRBJ2-5
v_call: TRBV15
clone_size: NA
cdr3_nt: TGTGCCACCAGCAGAGCCCCGGTCCCTACGTGGGAGACCCAGTACTTC
cdr3_aa: CATSRAPVPTWETQYF

d_call: TRBD1
j_call: TRBJ1-2
v_call: TRBV20-1
clone_size: NA
cdr3_nt: TGCAGTGCCCCGAACCCGGGACAGGGGAGTACCTATGGCTACACCTTC
cdr3_aa: CSAPNPGQGSTYGYTF

d_call: TRBD1
j_call: TRBJ2-7
v_call: TRBV5-1
clone_size: few
cdr3_nt: TGCGCCAGCAGCGCAAAGACAGGGTCCCTCTACGAGCAGTACTTC
cdr3_aa: CASSAKTGSLYEQYF

d_call: NA
j_call: TRBJ2-1
v_call: TRBV29-1
clone_size: NA
cdr3_nt: TGCAGCGCAGGGACTGGGGTTGAGCAGTTCTTC
cdr3_aa: CSAGTGVEQFF

d_call: NA
j_call: TRBJ2-3
v_call: TRBV10-3
clone_size: NA
cdr3_nt: TGTGCCATCAATTCCGGGCACAGCACAGATACGCAGTATTTT
cdr3_aa: CAINSGHSTDTQYF

d_call: TRBD1
j_call: TRBJ2-4
v_call: TRBV6-2/TRBV6-3
clone_size: NA
cdr3_nt: TGTGCCAGCAGAACGCCCGGACAGGAATACCTATCAGCCAAAAACATTCAGTACTTC
cdr3_aa: CASRTPGQEYLSAKNIQYF

d_call: NA
j_call: TRBJ1-2
v_call: TRBV5-1
clone_size: NA
cdr3_nt: TGCGCCAGCGCTCCAGGCGGTACTAACTATGGCTACACCTTC
cdr3_aa: CASAPGGTNYGYTF

d_call: NA
j_call: TRBJ1-6
v_call: TRBV12-3/TRBV12-4
clone_size: NA
cdr3_nt: TGTGCCAGCAGTAGTACAAGGCCTACTTCACCCCTCCACTTT
cdr3_aa: CASSSTRPTSPLHF

d_call: NA
j_call: TRBJ1-2
v_call: TRBV4-2
clone_size: NA
cdr3_nt: TGTGCCAGCAGCCAAGATTTCCTTGGCGGCTATGGCTACACCTTC
cdr3_aa: CASSQDFLGGYGYTF

d_call: TRBD2
j_call: TRBJ2-1
v_call: TRBV2
clone_size: NA
cdr3_nt: TGTGCCAGCAGTGAAGCCGCTGTTAGCGGGGGATTTTACAATGAGCAGTTCTTC
cdr3_aa: CASSEAAVSGGFYNEQFF

d_call: NA
j_call: TRBJ2-7
v_call: TRBV6-5
clone_size: once
cdr3_nt: TGTGCCAGCTCAGGGTGGCTAGCAGGCGAGCAGTACTTC
cdr3_aa: CASSGWLAGEQYF

d_call: TRBD2
j_call: TRBJ2-1
v_call: TRBV6-2/TRBV6-3
clone_size: NA
cdr3_nt: TGTGCCAGCAGTAACGGACTAGCGGGGAGAAAAAAGCAGTTCTTC
cdr3_aa: CASSNGLAGRKKQFF

d_call: NA
j_call: TRBJ2-7
v_call: TRBV7-9
clone_size: few
cdr3_nt: TGTGCCAGCAGCTTAGCGGGCGGGGGCGCAGCCTACGAGCAGTACTTC
cdr3_aa: CASSLAGGGAAYEQYF

d_call: TRBD1
j_call: TRBJ2-7
v_call: TRBV9
clone_size: NA
cdr3_nt: TGTGCCAGCAGCGTAGCGGGGACAGATAGCTACAAGCAGTACTTC
cdr3_aa: CASSVAGTDSYKQYF

d_call: NA
j_call: TRBJ2-1
v_call: TRBV20-1
clone_size: NA
cdr3_nt: TGCAGTGCCCCGGGGGAAGGAGCCTACAATGAGCAGTTCTTC
cdr3_aa: CSAPGEGAYNEQFF

d_call: TRBD1
j_call: TRBJ2-2
v_call: TRBV10-3
clone_size: NA
cdr3_nt: TGTGCCATCAGAGGGACAGGGCCCGGGGAGCTGTTTTTT
cdr3_aa: CAIRGTGPGELFF

d_call: TRBD1
j_call: TRBJ1-2
v_call: TRBV29-1
clone_size: NA
cdr3_nt: TGCAGCGCCGAGGGACAGGGAGCCTATGGCTACACCTTC
cdr3_aa: CSAEGQGAYGYTF

d_call: NA
j_call: TRBJ2-1
v_call: TRBV11-3
clone_size: once
cdr3_nt: TGTGCCAGCAGCTTAGGGCTGAAGGAGCAGTTCTTC
cdr3_aa: CASSLGLKEQFF

d_call: NA
j_call: TRBJ2-1
v_call: TRBV20-1
clone_size: NA
cdr3_nt: TGCAGCTCCTCTAAGGGACTTAAGAGCTCCTACAATGGGCAGTTCTTC
cdr3_aa: CSSSKGLKSSYNGQFF

d_call: NA
j_call: TRBJ2-3
v_call: TRBV15
clone_size: NA
cdr3_nt: TGTGCCACCAGCACGCGGGGTGATGGAGATACGCAGTATTTT
cdr3_aa: CATSTRGDGDTQYF

d_call: NA
j_call: TRBJ2-1
v_call: TRBV4-1
clone_size: NA
cdr3_nt: TGCGCCAGCAGCCAAGAGAAAGGGCTAGTGGCTGAGCAGTTCTTC
cdr3_aa: CASSQEKGLVAEQFF

d_call: TRBD1
j_call: TRBJ1-5
v_call: TRBV27
clone_size: NA
cdr3_nt: TGTGCCAGCAGTCCATCTCTACAGGGGACAAGTCAGCCCCAGCATTTT
cdr3_aa: CASSPSLQGTSQPQHF

d_call: TRBD1
j_call: TRBJ2-5
v_call: TRBV20-1
clone_size: few
cdr3_nt: TGCAGTGCCAACAGGGGTACAGAGACCCAGTACTTC
cdr3_aa: CSANRGTETQYF

d_call: TRBD2
j_call: TRBJ2-7
v_call: TRBV20-1
clone_size: NA
cdr3_nt: TGCAGTGCTGTTAGCGGGGACCGCTACGAGCAGTACTTC
cdr3_aa: CSAVSGDRYEQYF

d_call: TRBD1
j_call: TRBJ2-1
v_call: TRBV5-1
clone_size: few
cdr3_nt: TGCGCCAGCAGCTTGGATGTCAGGGGGAAAGAAGATGAGCAGTTCTTC
cdr3_aa: CASSLDVRGKEDEQFF

d_call: NA
j_call: TRBJ2-1
v_call: TRBV18
clone_size: NA
cdr3_nt: TGTGCCAGCTCACCACCGAACAGGCAGTACAATGAGCAGTTCTTC
cdr3_aa: CASSPPNRQYNEQFF

d_call: NA
j_call: TRBJ2-7
v_call: TRBV12-3/TRBV12-4
clone_size: many
cdr3_nt: TGTGCCAGCAGTTTAGGTTGGGAGGACGAGCAGTACTTC
cdr3_aa: CASSLGWEDEQYF

d_call: NA
j_call: TRBJ2-1
v_call: TRBV7-2
clone_size: NA
cdr3_nt: TGTGCCAGCAGCGCGCTCCCAGGGCGGACCACCTACAATGAGCAGTTCTTC
cdr3_aa: CASSALPGRTTYNEQFF

d_call: NA
j_call: TRBJ2-1
v_call: TRBV9
clone_size: NA
cdr3_nt: TGTGCCAGCAGCGTATCTAGCTCCTACAATGAGCAGTTCTTC
cdr3_aa: CASSVSSSYNEQFF

d_call: TRBD1
j_call: TRBJ2-7
v_call: TRBV13
clone_size: once
cdr3_nt: TGTGCCAGCAGCTTCCTAAATTACCTCCCGGGACAGGGAAGTCTCTACGAGCAGTACTTC
cdr3_aa: CASSFLNYLPGQGSLYEQYF

d_call: NA
j_call: TRBJ2-7
v_call: TRBV6-5
clone_size: NA
cdr3_nt: TGTGCCAGCAGTTACTCGGGTTCGAGCGCCTCCTACGAGCAGTACTTC
cdr3_aa: CASSYSGSSASYEQYF

d_call: NA
j_call: TRBJ2-5
v_call: TRBV18
clone_size: NA
cdr3_nt: TGTGCCAGCTCACCTCAGGACCAAGAGACCCAGTACTTC
cdr3_aa: CASSPQDQETQYF

d_call: NA
j_call: TRBJ1-5
v_call: TRBV3-1
clone_size: few
cdr3_nt: TGTGCCAGCAGCCAAGGAGAGGATCAGCCCCAGCATTTT
cdr3_aa: CASSQGEDQPQHF

d_call: TRBD2
j_call: TRBJ2-7
v_call: TRBV4-1
clone_size: NA
cdr3_nt: TGCGCCAGCAGGGAACAGACCGGGGGGTACGAGCAGTACTTC
cdr3_aa: CASREQTGGYEQYF

d_call: TRBD1
j_call: TRBJ2-7
v_call: TRBV16
clone_size: NA
cdr3_nt: TGTGCCAGCAGCCCCATCCCCCCGGGACAGGGGGTTATCGAGCAGTACTTC
cdr3_aa: CASSPIPPGQGVIEQYF

d_call: NA
j_call: TRBJ2-5
v_call: TRBV9
clone_size: NA
cdr3_nt: TGTGCCAGCAGCGTCCAAGAAGGGGAGACCCAGTACTTC
cdr3_aa: CASSVQEGETQYF

d_call: NA
j_call: TRBJ2-7
v_call: TRBV6-2/TRBV6-3
clone_size: NA
cdr3_nt: TGTGCCAGCAGTTTTTTAGAACAGGGCGAGGGGGAGCAGTACTTC
cdr3_aa: CASSFLEQGEGEQYF

d_call: NA
j_call: TRBJ1-5
v_call: TRBV10-2
clone_size: few
cdr3_nt: TGCGCCAGCAGTGAGTCAGGAGGAGGAAGGCAGCCCCAGCATTTT
cdr3_aa: CASSESGGGRQPQHF

d_call: NA
j_call: TRBJ2-3
v_call: TRBV2
clone_size: NA
cdr3_nt: TGTGCCGGCCCTCGGCGGGGCATAGATACGCAGTATTTT
cdr3_aa: CAGPRRGIDTQYF

d_call: TRBD1
j_call: TRBJ1-5
v_call: TRBV20-1
clone_size: many
cdr3_nt: TGCAGTGCTTCGAGGGGGCGCGATCAGCCCCAGCATTTT
cdr3_aa: CSASRGRDQPQHF

d_call: TRBD2
j_call: TRBJ2-1
v_call: TRBV6-6
clone_size: NA
cdr3_nt: TGTGCCAGCTGCCTAGCGGGTAATTACAATGAGCAGTTCTTC
cdr3_aa: CASCLAGNYNEQFF

d_call: NA
j_call: TRBJ2-3
v_call: TRBV9
clone_size: once
cdr3_nt: TGTGCCAGCAGCGTAGGTAGCCTAACAGATACGCAGTATTTT
cdr3_aa: CASSVGSLTDTQYF

d_call: NA
j_call: TRBJ1-6
v_call: TRBV7-2
clone_size: NA
cdr3_nt: TGTGCCAGCAGCTTAGAGGGCGGGGATAATTCACCCCTCCACTTT
cdr3_aa: CASSLEGGDNSPLHF